The 9 T cell receptor beta chains presented below share a single source sample, sequenced in a study of post-analysis software for immune sequencing data. Study results and limitations: The five TRBV segments detected at higher frequency in patients than in controls included TRBV5-6, TRBV5-1 and TRBV20-1.

These receptors have no known antigen. Libraries were made from TCR beta cDNA, and they carried unique molecular identifiers. TCRdb re-analysed the PCR reads in MiXCR, keeping a single row per CDR3 protein. The sample records some 700,000 distinct CDR3 sequences, approximately 60% being singletons. The sample consisted of blood. The receptors derive from a girl aged 2-10 years with multiple sclerosis.

V usage is TRBV7-8 and J usage is TRBJ2-1; tentative D call: TRBD2 (5 bases). The CDR3 has 16 residues. Deletions cut 5 bases from V and 2 bases from J, with 16 bases between. Germline-derived CDR1 and CDR2 are SGHVS and FQNEAQ. The CDR3 reads CASSLFASRTYNEQFF. The CDR3 DNA is TGTGCCAGCAGCCTTTTCGCTAGCCGAACCTACAATGAGCAGTTCTTC.

The chain couples TRBV6-5 to TRBJ2-1; the D is unclear. This CDR3 comprises 10 residues. From germline, CDR1 is MNHEY and CDR2 SVGAGI. V lost 8 bases and J lost 7, with 6 bases in between. The CDR3: CASEVNEQFF. The CDR3 DNA is TGTGCCAGCGAGGTAAATGAGCAGTTCTTC.

This clonotype was recorded a few times. The chain joins TRBV5-5 to TRBJ1-2, with TRBD1 matching over 9 bases. Germline assignment: CDR1 SGHKS and CDR2 YYEKEE (reference sequence). V shed 4 bases, J shed 8 bases, and the junction held 9 bases outside the gene matches. The CDR3 loop spans 14 amino acids. DNA for the CDR3: TGTGCCAGCAGCGCTCCACAGGGGGCGTCGGGCTACACCTTC. The encoded protein is CASSAPQGASGYTF.

The chain uses TRBV10-2 and TRBJ1-1, with TRBD1 identical over 11 bases. The germline V gene encodes CDR1 WSHSY and CDR2 SAAADI. This CDR3 has 13 amino acids. The V and J ends lost 4 bases and 10 bases, in that order; junction bases with no gene match: 5. The CDR3 DNA sequence: TGCGCCAGCAGTGTGGGACAGGGGGGGGGAGCTTTCTTT. It is translated as CASSVGQGGGAFF.

The chain joins TRBV10-3 to TRBJ2-1; TRBD1 might be the D (7 bases). The CDR3 is made up of 15 amino acids. Trimming stripped 5 bases from V and 5 bases from J, with 16 bases between. CDR1 is ENHRY, CDR2 SYGVKD, per germline. The CDR3 is CAISQLTGRNNEQFF. CDR3 nucleotides: TGTGCCATCAGTCAGCTGACAGGGAGGAACAATGAGCAGTTCTTC.

Concerning this clonotype itself: The conserved closing phenylalanine or tryptophan is absent in this CDR3, likely reflecting a read error. The chain combines TRBV7-2 with TRBJ2-5; D remains unclear. The CDR3 extends over 12 amino acids. Germline values: CDR1 SGHTA, CDR2 FQGNSA. Trimming took off 4 bases at V and 10 bases at J, with 13 bases between the two ends. Written as DNA, the CDR3 is TGTGCCAGCAGCTCCAATAACGGTATCCAGTACGTC. Protein sequence: CASSSNNGIQYV.

The chain recombines TRBV6-2 or TRBV6-3 with TRBJ2-1, with TRBD1 matching 8 bases. CDR3 length equals 14 residues. Per germline, CDR1 MNHEY and CDR2 SVGEGT. After removal of 5 bases from V and 9 bases from J, the junction contained 9 bases not matched to a gene. CDR3 loop: CASSTWTGLSEQFF. CDR3 sequence (DNA): TGTGCCAGCAGTACCTGGACAGGGTTGAGTGAGCAGTTCTTC.

This clonotype was seen only a few times. CDR3 loop: CASSAGGYEQYF. The CDR3 region has the DNA TGTGCCAGCAGTGCAGGGGGTTACGAGCAGTACTTC. The V call is TRBV12-3 or TRBV12-4, the J call TRBJ2-7, with 7 bases identical to TRBD1. Trimming at V came to 5 bases and at J to 4 bases, leaving 2 bases not matched to a gene. CDR3 size: 12 residues.

About this clonotype itself: At one boundary the junction diverges from the germline segment, which might be a read error. The rearrangement links TRBV4-2 to TRBJ1-2; 9 bases are a match to TRBD1. The germline V gene has CDR1 LGHNA and CDR2 YNFKEQ. The CDR3 totals 17 residues. Here the CDR3 reads CASNQAIRTGANYGYTF. The CDR3 region has the DNA TGTGCCAGCAACCAAGCAATCCGGACAGGGGCTAACTATGGCTACACCTTC.